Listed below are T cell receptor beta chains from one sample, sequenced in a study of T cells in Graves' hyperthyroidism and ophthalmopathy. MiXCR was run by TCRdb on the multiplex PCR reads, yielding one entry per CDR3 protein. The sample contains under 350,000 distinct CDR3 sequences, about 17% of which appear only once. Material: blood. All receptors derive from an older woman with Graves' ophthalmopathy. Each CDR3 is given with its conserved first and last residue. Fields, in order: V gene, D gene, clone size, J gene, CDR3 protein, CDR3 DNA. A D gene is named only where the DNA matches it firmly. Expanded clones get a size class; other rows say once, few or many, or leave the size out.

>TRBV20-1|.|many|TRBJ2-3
CSARGGTDTQYF
TGCAGTGCTAGAGGTGGGACAGATACGCAGTATTTT
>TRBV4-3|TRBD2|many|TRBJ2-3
CASSQRSGEDTQYF
TGCGCCAGCAGCCAACGTAGCGGGGAGGATACGCAGTATTTT
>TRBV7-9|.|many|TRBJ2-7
CASTFTDYEQYF
TGTGCCAGCACCTTTACAGACTACGAGCAGTACTTC
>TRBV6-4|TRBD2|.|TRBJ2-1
CASSYSGASGSYEQFF
TGTGCCAGCAGTTACTCGGGGGCTAGCGGGAGCTACGAGCAGTTCTTC
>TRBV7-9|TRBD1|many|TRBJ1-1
CASSLSGGSFSEAFF
TGTGCCAGCAGCTTATCAGGGGGCAGTTTCTCTGAAGCTTTCTTT
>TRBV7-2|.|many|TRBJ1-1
CASSFMGGGTEAFF
TGTGCCAGCAGCTTCATGGGCGGTGGCACTGAAGCTTTCTTT
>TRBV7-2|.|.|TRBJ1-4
CASRRTANEKLFF
TGTGCCAGCAGACGGACCGCGAATGAAAAACTGTTTTTT
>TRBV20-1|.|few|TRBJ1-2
CSALGREDLYGYTF
TGCAGTGCTCTGGGCAGGGAGGACCTCTATGGCTACACCTTC
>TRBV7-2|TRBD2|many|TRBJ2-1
CASSSVGTSGYNEQFF
TGTGCCAGCAGCTCGGTCGGGACTAGCGGGTACAATGAGCAGTTCTTC
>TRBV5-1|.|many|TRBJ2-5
CASSLDGEAETQYF
TGCGCCAGCAGCTTGGATGGGGAGGCGGAGACCCAGTACTTC
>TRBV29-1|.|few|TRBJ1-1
CSADRNTEAFF
TGCAGCGCCGACAGGAACACTGAAGCTTTCTTT
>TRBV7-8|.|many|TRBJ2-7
CASSFDLGSIYEQYF
TGTGCCAGCAGCTTTGACTTGGGTAGCATTTACGAGCAGTACTTC
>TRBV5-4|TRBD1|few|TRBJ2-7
CASSFKGTANYEQYF
TGTGCCAGCAGCTTTAAAGGGACAGCTAACTACGAGCAGTACTTC
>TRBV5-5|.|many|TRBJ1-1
CASSWGPGEGTEAFF
TGTGCCAGCAGCTGGGGTCCGGGGGAGGGCACTGAAGCTTTCTTT
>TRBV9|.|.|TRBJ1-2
CASSVDDLPRGYGYTF
TGTGCCAGCAGCGTAGATGACCTCCCCCGAGGCTATGGCTACACCTTC
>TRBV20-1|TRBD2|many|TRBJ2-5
CSASGGSGGSETQYF
TGCAGTGCTAGTGGCGGTAGCGGGGGATCAGAGACCCAGTACTTC
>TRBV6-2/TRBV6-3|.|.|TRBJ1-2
CASSDSLYGYTF
TGTGCCAGCAGCGACAGCCTCTATGGCTACACCTTC
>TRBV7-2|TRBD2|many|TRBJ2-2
CASSLPSGGPNTGELFF
TGTGCCAGCAGCTTACCTAGCGGGGGCCCGAACACCGGGGAGCTGTTTTTT
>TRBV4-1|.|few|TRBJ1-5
CASSPDGGGNQPQHF
TGCGCCAGCAGCCCAGATGGGGGGGGCAATCAGCCCCAGCATTTT
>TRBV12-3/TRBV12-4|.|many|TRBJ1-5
CASSLGAGGANQPQHF
TGTGCCAGCAGTTTGGGCGCGGGGGGGGCCAATCAGCCCCAGCATTTT
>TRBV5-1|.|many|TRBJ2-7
CASSWRGDSAREQYF
TGCGCCAGCAGCTGGAGAGGGGACTCCGCGAGAGAGCAGTACTTC
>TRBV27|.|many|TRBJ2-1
CASSPPPLYKAYNEQFF
TGTGCCAGCAGTCCCCCTCCACTTTACAAGGCCTACAATGAGCAGTTCTTC
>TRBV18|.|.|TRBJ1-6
CASSPLQGRGNSPLHF
TGTGCCAGCTCACCCCTACAGGGAAGAGGTAATTCACCCCTCCACTTT
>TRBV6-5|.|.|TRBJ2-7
CASSYSNPGLSYEQYF
TGTGCCAGCAGTTACTCGAACCCCGGACTTTCCTACGAGCAGTACTTC
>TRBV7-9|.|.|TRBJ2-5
CASSSQTWYQETQYF
TGTGCCAGCAGCTCTCAGACCTGGTACCAAGAGACCCAGTACTTC